This T cell receptor (beta chain) was sequenced during a study of radiation and T cells in renal cell carcinoma. The CDR3 runs to 11 residues. Germline V gives CDR1 SNHLY, CDR2 FYNNEI. V dropped 8 bases and J dropped 7; count of bases not matched to a gene: 4. The repertoire was sequenced with immunoSEQ multiplex PCR; TCRdb's copy has only in-frame clones and lacks some. The sample records around 94,000 clones, 75% to 90% being singletons. The time point here: baseline pretreatment blood. Sample treatment: 15 Gy SBRT to primary tumor, nephrectomy 4 weeks later. The chain joins TRBV2 to TRBJ2-5, with 7 bases aligning to TRBD1. This clonotype was sampled from a middle-aged man with renal cell carcinoma. Sequenced material: blood, taken from a patient whose treatment included radiotherapy and nephrectomy. Here the CDR3 DNA reads TGTGCCAGCGGCAGGGGGTGGACCCAGTACTTC. The encoded protein is CASGRGWTQYF.